The rows below give T cell receptor beta chains drawn from one sample of a study of radiation and T cells in renal cell carcinoma. TCRdb's copy holds only in-frame clones and misses some; the assay was immunoSEQ multiplex PCR. The data show some 150,000 clones, 70% to 90% seen once. The sequences come from blood, collected from a patient whose treatment included radiotherapy and nephrectomy. The source of these receptors is a woman in her 50s with renal cell carcinoma. The CDR3 runs from the conserved cysteine through the conserved F or W. The D gene is left open where the match is weak. A row's size may be missing; if present it is once, few, many or a size class.

V	D	size	J	DNA	CDR3
TRBV5-1	NA	NA	TRBJ2-2	TGCGCCAGCACCATTACCGGGACAAAGAACACCGGGGAGCTGTTTTTT	CASTITGTKNTGELFF
TRBV2	NA	NA	TRBJ1-1	TGTGCCAGCAGTGAAACGGCACTTAACACTGAAGCTTTCTTT	CASSETALNTEAFF
TRBV11-3	NA	NA	TRBJ2-3	TGTGCCAGCAGCGTTGGGGCTTTCACAGATACGCAGTATTTT	CASSVGAFTDTQYF
TRBV9	TRBD1	NA	TRBJ1-1	TGTGCCAGCAGCGTAGGGCAGGGGGCTGGCACTGAAGCTTTCTTT	CASSVGQGAGTEAFF
TRBV5-6	TRBD1	NA	TRBJ2-7	TGTGCCAGCAGCGCCGTGGGGGGACAGGGATCGGCACGCGAGCAGTACTTC	CASSAVGGQGSAREQYF
TRBV7-9	NA	NA	TRBJ2-5	TGTGCCAGCAGCTTACGGTTGGGGTACATTGAGACCCAGTACTTC	CASSLRLGYIETQYF
TRBV25-1	NA	NA	TRBJ2-5	TGTGCCAGCAGTGAATCTACAGTAACCCAGTACTTC	CASSESTVTQYF
TRBV9	NA	NA	TRBJ1-4	TGTGCCAGCAGCATGGTGGACGGATTAGTCGGTGAAAAACTGTTTTTT	CASSMVDGLVGEKLFF
TRBV7-2	NA	few	TRBJ1-6	TGTGCCAGCAGCTTAGAGGTTCCACCCCTCCACTTT	CASSLEVPPLHF
TRBV2	TRBD2	NA	TRBJ2-3	TGTGCCAGCAGTGCCGGACTAGTGTCAGATACGCAGTATTTT	CASSAGLVSDTQYF
TRBV27	NA	NA	TRBJ2-2	TGTGCCAGCAGTCCCGCTCCGAACACCGGGGAGCTGTTTTTT	CASSPAPNTGELFF
TRBV7-9	TRBD2	NA	TRBJ2-7	TGTGCCAGCAGCTTTGTGGGGACTAGCGTCGAGCAGTACTTC	CASSFVGTSVEQYF
TRBV7-2	NA	NA	TRBJ1-4	TGTGCCAGCAGCTTAGATGAAAAACTGTTTTTT	CASSLDEKLFF
TRBV18	TRBD2	NA	TRBJ2-7	TGTGCCAGCTCACCAAGGGGACTAGCGGGAGGGGAGCAGTACTTC	CASSPRGLAGGEQYF
TRBV5-4	TRBD1	NA	TRBJ2-2	TGTGCCAGCAGCCGGGGACAGGGTATGGACACCGGGGAGCTGTTTTTT	CASSRGQGMDTGELFF
TRBV9	TRBD1	NA	TRBJ2-7	TGTGCCAGCAGCGTGGGTTCCGGGACAGATTACGAGCAGTACTTC	CASSVGSGTDYEQYF